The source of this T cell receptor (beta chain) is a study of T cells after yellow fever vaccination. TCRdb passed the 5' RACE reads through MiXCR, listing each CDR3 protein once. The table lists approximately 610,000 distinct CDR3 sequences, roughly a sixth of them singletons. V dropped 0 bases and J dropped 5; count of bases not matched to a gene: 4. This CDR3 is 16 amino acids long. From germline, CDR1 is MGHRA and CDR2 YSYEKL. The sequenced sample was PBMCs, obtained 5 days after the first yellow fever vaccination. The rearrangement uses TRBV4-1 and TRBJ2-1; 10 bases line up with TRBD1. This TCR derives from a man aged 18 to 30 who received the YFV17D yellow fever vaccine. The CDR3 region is CASSQDGTGVHNEQFF. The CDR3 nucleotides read TGCGCCAGCAGCCAAGACGGGACAGGGGTCCACAATGAGCAGTTCTTC.